This TCR beta chain was obtained from a study of blood T cells in healthy people across ages (dated by TCRdb to about 2015). Concerning the study at large: In model experiments, template switching captured roughly one uniquely barcoded TCR beta cDNA molecule for every two T cells. The donors were divided into four age groups: young (average around 15 years), middle-aged (around 41), aged (approximately 62) and long-lived (around 87). The study measured age-related changes in TCR beta repertoire diversity using deep sequencing normalized with unique cDNA molecular identifiers. For two donors (one aged 18 to 29 and one aged 80 or older), the study analyzed two additional independent replicas of 1 million unique cDNA reads from the same blood draw.

Donors were roughly 40 systemically healthy Caucasian individuals from Russia aged roughly 6 to 90 years. Around 10 milliliters of peripheral blood were collected from each donor into EDTA-treated Vacutainer tubes. Ficoll-Paque density-gradient centrifugation was used to isolate PBMCs, with at least 6.5 million per sample. Trizol reagent was used to extract total RNA from the PBMCs, yielding at least 6 micrograms per sample. For every donor, an aliquot of PBMCs went through flow cytometry to measure the percentages of naive CD45RAhigh/CD27high T cells. The CDR3 spans 15 residues, from the cysteine through the phenylalanine. Kept here is only the CDR3 DNA, which spans 45 bases and is read in frame from base 1. The germline V gene encodes CDR1 LNHNV and CDR2 YYDKDF (reference sequence). Paper-wide results and their limitations: Compared with the aged group, the long-lived group had more naive CD4+ T cells, fewer expanded clones and increased TCR diversity, a pattern suggesting age selection. As age increased, observed TCR beta diversity per million T cells dropped in a roughly linear way, and a significant reduction was already evident by age about 36. Estimates of total diversity based on one million sequenced T cells were considered lower bounds and underestimates. Conclusive comparison of naive and antigen-experienced compartments was prevented by the profiling of bulk unsorted PBMCs. A strong correlation was found between observed TCR beta diversity and the percentage of naive T cells measured by flow cytometry. Because donor CMV infection status was unknown, age-related changes in expanded clonotypes were potentially confounded.

The library relied on 5' RACE. Sequenced on an Illumina HiSeq 2500. A second about 6 to 11 cycle PCR used a sample-barcoded 5' primer and a J-beta primer mix. Each TCR beta cDNA molecule received a unique molecular identifier from a template-switch 5' adaptor carrying 12 random nucleotides. Each sample yielded at least 2.5 million CDR3-containing paired-end reads. First-strand cDNA was synthesized from all RNA with the Mint cDNA synthesis kit, primed by a TRBC-specific oligonucleotide. After uracil-DNA glycosylase treatment, a first 18-cycle PCR used universal primers M1SS and BC2_uni_R on all cDNA. Per the source publication's procedure: Each sample was normalized by randomly selecting 1 million high-quality reads, each carrying a distinct molecular identifier. Instead of being binned into consensus sequences, reads with shared molecular identifiers were discarded. CDR3 identification, clonotype clustering and error correction used MiTCR with a Q25 quality threshold and the strictest error-elimination algorithm. Lower-bound total TCR beta diversity was estimated with a nonparametric unseen species model using Euler transformation. Starting from the raw public reads, TCRdb applied fastp trimming at Q25, assembled clones with MiXCR and retained in-frame beta chains. Identical CDR3 proteins give one entry, which carries the most common genes and DNA. These V and J calls are TCRdb output, not the study's own analysis. The sample table records approximately 900,000 distinct CDR3 sequences; 25% to 35% of these occur just once. The ten largest clones take up about 10% of the sample.

In the case of this clonotype: Its antigen target is currently unknown. A much larger clone differs from this one at a single base, so this may be a read error.

The same sample was also studied in work on T cells of mothers and their children. The second paper states: The donors were nine systemically healthy Caucasian individuals, made up of three mothers and their six children. cDNA synthesis consumed the entire amount of extracted RNA, loaded at approximately 1.4 ug RNA in each 15 ul reaction. Sample barcodes and 2-4 random nucleotides were added via the M1S primer in the second PCR. Each mother yielded over 8.5 million TCR beta CDR3 reads and each child 2.5 million to 3 million reads. TCR recombination output is similarly shaped by thymic selection in related and unrelated pairs, with a minor effect exerted by inherited differences. Related mother-child pairs always showed normalized repertoire overlap that was slightly higher than in unrelated mother-child pairs, though the difference was never significant. No persistent microchimeric T cell clones were detected, at a sensitivity of roughly 100 clones per million clonotypes. In the study, deep NGS was used to compare the TCR beta repertoires of mothers and children, and features distinguishing related mother-child pairs from unrelated individuals were sought. On average, the children were roughly 12 +/- 4 years old, while the mothers were roughly 40 +/- 4 years old. After adapters were ligated using NEBNext reagents, the libraries underwent 100+100 nt paired-end sequencing on an Illumina HiSeq 2000. Mother and child libraries were prepared a month apart and sequenced in separate runs to prevent cross-contamination. For each donor, between about 500,000 and 2,200,000 distinct TCR beta clonotypes were identified. Naive TCR beta clonotypes were estimated from low-frequency clonotypes matched to each donor's FACS-determined naive share, without sorting.

Sequences were obtained from blood. The receptor's source is a woman aged 40 to 49 in good health. The V and J genes are TRBV15 and TRBJ2-1; tentative D gene TRBD2, with 7 bases matching. The J call is doubtful: the DNA matches TRBJ2-7 better. The CDR3 region: CATRPGAGEYNEQYF. The bases read TGTGCCACCCGACCGGGGGCGGGGGAATACAATGAGCAGTACTTC.